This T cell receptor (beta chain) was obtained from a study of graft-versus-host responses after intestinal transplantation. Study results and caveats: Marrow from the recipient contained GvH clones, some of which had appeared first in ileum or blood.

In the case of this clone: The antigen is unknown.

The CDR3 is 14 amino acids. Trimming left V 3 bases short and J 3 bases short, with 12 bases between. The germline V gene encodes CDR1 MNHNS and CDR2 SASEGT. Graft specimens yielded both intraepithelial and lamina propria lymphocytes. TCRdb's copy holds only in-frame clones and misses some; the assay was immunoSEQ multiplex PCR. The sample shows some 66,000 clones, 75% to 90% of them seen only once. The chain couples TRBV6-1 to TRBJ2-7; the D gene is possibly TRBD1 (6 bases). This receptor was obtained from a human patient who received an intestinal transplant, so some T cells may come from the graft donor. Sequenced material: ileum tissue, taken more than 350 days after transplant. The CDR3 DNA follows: TGTGCCAGCAGTGATTCCGGGACACACTACGAGCAGTACTTC. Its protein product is CASSDSGTHYEQYF.